The 3 T cell receptor beta chains below all came from one sample that was sequenced in a study of spatial heterogeneity in lung cancer. Time point here: blood at routine non-recurrence follow-up after resection. TCRdb itself ran the 5' RACE reads through MiXCR, one entry per CDR3 protein. The repertoire holds fewer than 50,000 distinct CDR3 sequences, with 10% as singletons. Specimen: PBMCs, collected at follow-up. Every receptor here comes from a female donor with early-stage non-small cell lung cancer.

This clonotype was counted at least ten times. The V and J genes are TRBV7-9 and TRBJ1-2, with 7 positions matching TRBD1. Germline trimming cut 4 bases from V and 13 bases from J; bases unmatched to any gene: 9. This CDR3 has 12 amino acids. Germline V gene lookup returns CDR1 SEHNR and CDR2 FQNEAQ (reference sequence). In DNA form, the CDR3 reads TGTGCCAGCAGCTCCGTCCCGGACAGGAGCACCTTC. Translating gives CASSSVPDRSTF. Full variable domain (missing parts from reference TRBV7-9 and TRBJ1-2): DTGVSQNPRHKITKRGQNVTFRCDPISEHNRLYWYRQTLGQGPEFLTYFQNEAQLEKSRLLSDRFSAERPKGSFSTLEIQRTEQGDSAMYLCASSSVPDRSTFGSGTRLTVV.

V is TRBV30 and J is TRBJ2-3; 9 bases align to TRBD2. The CDR3 sequence is 11 residues long. Trimming cost V 5 bases and J 6 bases; bases outside gene matches: 0. CDR1 and CDR2 (germline): GTSNPN, SVGIG (reference sequence). The CDR3 DNA reads as TGTGCCTGGGGGACTAGCGATACGCAGTATTTT. Translating gives CAWGTSDTQYF.

The chain uses TRBV20-1 and TRBJ2-1; 7 bases map to TRBD1. The CDR3 contains 11 residues. V was clipped by 8 bases and J by 15 bases; unmatched bases: 13. CDR1 is DFQATT, CDR2 SNEGSKA, per germline (reference sequence). The CDR3 DNA reads TGCAGTCCCGACTATCGACAGGGAGTGTTCTTC. Protein sequence: CSPDYRQGVFF.